This T cell receptor (beta chain) was profiled in a study of CD8+CD57+ T cells in acquired aplastic anemia. In the study overall: DNA per sorted CD4+ or CD8+ sample ranged about 0.2 to 30 ug, averaging roughly 3.2 ug.

Patients chosen for sequencing had CD8+CD57+ cells that had expanded, as shown by flow cytometry. Each of the patients presented with severe acquired aplastic anemia. Study-level points and caveats: Patients and controls had in common 25 to 30 CD8+ CDR3 sequences. CD8+ Simpson's diversity did not differ significantly between patients and controls.

Genomic DNA, serving as template, underwent TCR beta VDJ and CDR3 profiling. TCRdb ran MiXCR on the reads and lists one entry per CDR3 protein. Of about 290,000 distinct CDR3 sequences in the sample, roughly 53% were seen once. CDR1 DFQATT and CDR2 SNEGSKA come from the germline V gene (reference sequence). The CDR3 length is 16 residues. To note about this clonotype: Its antigen is still unknown. The junction and the germline gene differ at one end; a read error may be behind it.

This receptor was identified in a human donor with aplastic anemia. The source material was sorted CD4+, CD8+, or CD8+CD57+ T cells (not recorded which) from PBMCs. The V call is TRBV20-1, the J call TRBJ2-5, with a tentative D call TRBD2 (6 bases). CDR3 region: CSARPASPGRGETQYF. The CDR3, as DNA: TGCAGTGCTAGACCAGCATCCCCGGGGCGGGGTGAGACCCAGTACTTT.